These 20 T cell receptor beta chains share one sample of origin, sequenced in a study of response to subunit inactivated influenza vaccine. Using its own MiXCR run on the RT-PCR reads, TCRdb lists one record per CDR3 protein. This table holds approximately 530,000 distinct CDR3 sequences, over 10% found once. The sequences come from PBMCs from blood, collected 40 to 50 days after vaccination. All receptors come from a man between 50 and 59 years old who received an inactivated influenza vaccine.

The chain carries TRBV5-5 and TRBJ1-1; unclear D gene. V lost 0 bases and J 5 bases, leaving 14 bases between the germline ends. The germline CDR1 and CDR2 sequences are SGHKS and YYEKEE (reference sequence). There are 15 residues in the CDR3. DNA for the CDR3: TGTGCCAGCAGCTTGGAGGCGGTCAGGACGACTGAAGCTTTCTTT. As protein: CASSLEAVRTTEAFF.

V gene TRBV4-3 combines with J gene TRBJ2-2, with TRBD1 identical over 8 bases. In germline, CDR1 is LGHNA, CDR2 YSLEER. The length of the CDR3 is 17 residues. The trim removed 4 bases at V and 6 bases at J, leaving 13 bases unmatched. The CDR3 bases are TGCGCCAGCAGCCTCCTCTTGGGGAACAGGGGGGCCGGGGAGCTGTTTTTT. Residues: CASSLLLGNRGAGELFF.

The chain combines TRBV29-1 with TRBJ1-2; 7 bases are a match to TRBD1. The CDR3 runs to 15 residues. Germline V gives CDR1 SQVTM, CDR2 ANQGSEA. Trimming removed 6 bases from V and 4 bases from J; junction bases left unmatched: 14. This CDR3 reads CSVQGGDSSFYGYTF. In nucleotides, the CDR3 is TGCAGCGTCCAGGGGGGGGACAGTTCATTCTATGGCTACACCTTC.

The table lists this clonotype with a few counts. CDR3 in DNA: TGTGCCAGCAGCTTATGGCCCAGAGAGACCCAGTACTTC. The encoded protein is CASSLWPRETQYF. The chain is built from TRBV11-2 and TRBJ2-5, with D unresolved. Trimming removed 2 bases at V and 4 bases at J, with 8 bases between. This CDR3 has 13 amino acids. Germline V gives CDR1 SGHAT, CDR2 FQNNGV.

The chain has TRBV6-1 and TRBJ2-5; D ambiguous. Germline V gene lookup returns CDR1 MNHNS and CDR2 SASEGT. Trimming cost V 5 bases and J 4 bases, with 17 bases left between them. This CDR3 has 15 residues. The CDR3 DNA is TGTGCCAGCAGTCCGGGCTACAAGAGACCAGAGACCCAGTACTTC. Amino acids: CASSPGYKRPETQYF.

This clonotype was seen a handful of times. The chain has TRBV5-1 and TRBJ2-7; D is perhaps TRBD1 (6 bases). Germline lookup yields CDR1 SGHRS and CDR2 YFSETQ. The V and J ends lost 0 bases and 2 bases respectively, with 9 bases between them. This CDR3 is 14 amino acids long. The CDR3 here is CASSLEQGTYEQYF. CDR3 bases: TGCGCCAGCAGCTTGGAACAGGGAACCTACGAGCAGTACTTC.

This clonotype was counted at least ten times. The chain uses TRBV12-3 or TRBV12-4 and TRBJ2-7; 8 positions match TRBD2. V shed 3 bases and J 4 bases; nucleotides not matched to a gene: 5. The CDR3 loop spans 14 amino acids. CDR3 residues: CASSFSGGPYEQYF. The CDR3 DNA sequence: TGTGCCAGCAGTTTTTCGGGAGGGCCATACGAGCAGTACTTC.

This clonotype was observed a handful of times. This sequence joins TRBV7-9 and TRBJ2-1; D remains unclear. This CDR3 comprises 12 residues. V was shortened by 1 base and J by 8 bases, with 6 bases between the two germline ends. Germline loops: CDR1 SEHNR, CDR2 FQNEAQ (reference sequence). The CDR3 region is CASSLGHDEQFF. In nucleotides, the CDR3 is TGTGCCAGCAGCTTAGGGCACGATGAGCAGTTCTTC.

The sample holds a few counts of this clonotype. The genes are TRBV6-5 and TRBJ1-4; TRBD1 matches 8 bases. This CDR3 contains 16 residues. Germline V gene data show CDR1 as MNHEY and CDR2 as SVGAGI. J lost 5 bases, V lost 2 bases, and 7 bases had no gene match. The CDR3 DNA is TGTGCCAGCAGTTACCGCAGGGGGCGGGCAAATGAAAAACTGTTTTTT. Translation gives CASSYRRGRANEKLFF.

This clonotype was observed at least ten times. The J gene is TRBJ2-5, the V gene TRBV20-1; no firm D call. Germline V gene lookup returns CDR1 DFQATT and CDR2 SNEGSKA (reference sequence). The V gene lost 0 bases and the J gene lost 2 bases, with 16 bases spanning the gap. The CDR3 totals 16 residues. The CDR3 here is CSARDNFLRIQETQYF. CDR3 coding DNA: TGCAGTGCTAGAGATAATTTTCTGCGCATACAAGAGACCCAGTACTTC.

This clonotype was seen more than once but under ten times. The rearrangement links TRBV6-2 or TRBV6-3 to TRBJ2-7; D is unresolved. The CDR3 totals 15 residues. Germline V gives CDR1 MNHEY, CDR2 SVGEGT. V shed 0 bases and J shed 0 bases, with 9 bases lying between them. CDR3 amino acids: CASSYSFQSSYEQYF. Written as DNA, the CDR3 is TGTGCCAGCAGTTACTCGTTTCAGAGCTCCTACGAGCAGTACTTC.

The CDR3 DNA reads as TGTGCCAGCAGCCCAATGGGGCAGTCGAACAATGAGCAGTTCTTC. Translated: CASSPMGQSNNEQFF. The chain combines TRBV7-2 with TRBJ2-1; weak D call: TRBD1 (5 bases). This CDR3 is built from 15 residues. Trimming removed 5 bases at V and 5 bases at J, with 16 bases between. Per germline, CDR1 SGHTA and CDR2 FQGNSA.

The J gene is TRBJ2-7, the V gene TRBV12-3 or TRBV12-4; D gene ambiguous. The ends were cut back, 3 bases at V and 2 bases at J, with 11 bases in the middle. The CDR3 is made up of 14 amino acids. CDR3 DNA: TGTGCCAGCAGTTTTAGGGCCTCCCCCTACGAGCAGTACTTC. Its translation: CASSFRASPYEQYF.

This clonotype was observed a few times. The rearrangement links TRBV5-1 to TRBJ1-5; maybe TRBD1 (5 bases). Germline V gives CDR1 SGHRS, CDR2 YFSETQ. V was shortened by 4 bases and J by 4 bases, with 12 bases between the two germline ends. The CDR3 loop spans 14 amino acids. For the CDR3, the DNA is TGCGCCAGCAGCCCCACGGGACCTAATCAGCCCCAGCATTTT. Residues: CASSPTGPNQPQHF.

This clonotype was seen a single time. This chain joins TRBV7-4 and TRBJ2-1, with 7 bases lining up with TRBD1. Trimming cost V 5 bases and J 0 bases; bases outside gene matches: 13. Germline CDR1 SGHVT, CDR2 SQSDAQ. The CDR3 totals 18 residues. The CDR3 here is CASSLTWDSRSSYNEQFF. The CDR3 DNA reads TGTGCCAGCAGCCTTACCTGGGACAGTCGCAGCTCCTACAATGAGCAGTTCTTC.

This clonotype was seen only a few times. This sequence joins TRBV5-6 and TRBJ2-2, with D possibly TRBD1 on 6 matching bases. CDR1 is SGHDT, CDR2 YYEEEE, per germline. Trimming removed 2 bases from V and 0 bases from J, with 8 bases in between. This CDR3 is 15 amino acids long. CDR3 bases: TGTGCCAGCAGCTTTGGGACAACGAACACCGGGGAGCTGTTTTTT. It translates to CASSFGTTNTGELFF.

This clonotype was seen repeatedly, ten times or more. The chain joins TRBV20-1 to TRBJ2-5; either TRBD1 or TRBD2 may supply D (6 bases each). Germline V gene sequence: CDR1 DFQATT, CDR2 SNEGSKA (reference sequence). The CDR3 extends over 11 amino acids. CDR3 sequence reads: CVTGGRETQYF. The DNA of the CDR3 is TGCGTGACCGGGGGCAGAGAGACCCAGTACTTC.

This chain links TRBV20-1 with TRBJ2-3; possibly TRBD2 for D (6 bases). Per germline, CDR1 DFQATT and CDR2 SNEGSKA (reference sequence). V shed 6 bases and J shed 3 bases, with 13 bases lying between them. CDR3 size: 13 residues. The CDR3, as DNA: TGCAGTGCCCAGTTGGGGGGAACAGATACGCAGTATTTT. It is translated as CSAQLGGTDTQYF.

This clonotype was counted between two and nine times. The rearrangement joins TRBV20-1 to TRBJ2-5; 9 positions agree with TRBD2. The CDR3 extends over 17 amino acids. Trimming cost V 6 bases and J 1 base; bases outside gene matches: 15. CDR1 is DFQATT, CDR2 SNEGSKA, per germline (reference sequence). Written as DNA, the CDR3 is TGCAGTGCAACCGGGACTAGCCACAACTCCCTCCAAGAGACCCAGTACTTC. Its translation: CSATGTSHNSLQETQYF.

With regard to this clonotype: With a much larger clone just one base away, this may be a read error. The V gene is TRBV20-1, the J gene TRBJ1-2; 7 bases fit TRBD1. The CDR3 sequence is 14 residues long. Germline lookup yields CDR1 DFQATT and CDR2 SNEGSKA (reference sequence). V shed 3 bases and J 4 bases; nucleotides not matched to a gene: 8. The CDR3 region is CSASRGGIGYGYTF. The CDR3 coding sequence is TGCAGTGCTAGTAGAGGGGGCATAGGCTATGGCTACACCTTC.